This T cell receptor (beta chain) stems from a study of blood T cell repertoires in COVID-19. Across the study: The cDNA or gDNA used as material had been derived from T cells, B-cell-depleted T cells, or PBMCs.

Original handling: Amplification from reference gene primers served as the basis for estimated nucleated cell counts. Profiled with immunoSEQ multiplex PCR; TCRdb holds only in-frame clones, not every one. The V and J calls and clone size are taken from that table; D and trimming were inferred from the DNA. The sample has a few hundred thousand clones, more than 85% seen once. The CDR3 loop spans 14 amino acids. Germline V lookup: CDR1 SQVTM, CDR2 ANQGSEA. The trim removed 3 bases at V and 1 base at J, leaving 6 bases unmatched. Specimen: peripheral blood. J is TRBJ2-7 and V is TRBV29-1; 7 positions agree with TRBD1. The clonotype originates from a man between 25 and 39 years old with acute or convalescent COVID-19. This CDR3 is CSVESDRESYEQYF. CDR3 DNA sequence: TGCAGCGTTGAGTCTGACAGGGAGTCCTACGAGCAGTACTTC.